A selection of T cell receptor beta chains follows, all from one sample in a study of cytomegalovirus exposure and HLA in healthy donors. Produced via immunoSEQ multiplex PCR; TCRdb's table is partial and in-frame only. The table includes roughly 160,000 clones, 79% detected once. Sequencing was performed on PBMCs. These receptors were collected from a man in his forties in good health and CMV-seronegative. Both conserved end residues are part of each CDR3. D genes are given only for firm matches. Not every row has a clone size; where given, it reads once, few, many or a size class.

clone_size	v_call	j_call	d_call	cdr3_aa	cdr3_nt
once	TRBV29-1	TRBJ1-5	.	CSVADSNQPQHF	TGCAGCGTTGCCGACAGTAATCAGCCCCAGCATTTT
few	TRBV7-6	TRBJ2-3	TRBD2	CASSLVPSGRAGGTDTQYF	TGTGCCAGCAGCTTAGTTCCTAGCGGGAGGGCCGGGGGGACAGATACGCAGTATTTT
.	TRBV4-2	TRBJ2-2	TRBD2	CASSSMTSGLNTGELFF	TGTGCCAGCAGCTCAATGACTAGCGGGCTTAACACCGGGGAGCTGTTTTTT
.	TRBV28	TRBJ2-7	.	CASERQSPYEQYF	TGTGCCAGCGAAAGACAGAGCCCGTACGAGCAGTACTTC
.	TRBV29-1	TRBJ1-1	.	CSVEVQSPNTEAFF	TGCAGCGTTGAAGTACAGTCGCCGAACACTGAAGCTTTCTTT
.	TRBV6-1	TRBJ2-5	TRBD2	CASRGTSGTQETQYF	TGTGCCAGCAGGGGGACTAGCGGGACCCAAGAGACCCAGTACTTC
.	TRBV5-1	TRBJ2-1	.	CASSRNGEAGNEQFF	TGCGCCAGCAGCCGAAACGGGGAGGCCGGCAATGAGCAGTTCTTC
.	TRBV7-9	TRBJ1-2	TRBD1	CASSLARQGYYGYTF	TGTGCCAGCAGCTTAGCACGACAGGGTTACTATGGCTACACCTTC
few	TRBV5-4	TRBJ2-1	TRBD2	CASSLTSGLSNEQFF	TGTGCCAGCAGCTTGACTAGCGGACTCTCTAATGAGCAGTTCTTC
.	TRBV28	TRBJ2-2	TRBD2	CASSPPGIAGGYTGELFF	TGTGCCAGCAGTCCTCCGGGGATAGCGGGAGGATACACCGGGGAGCTGTTTTTT
.	TRBV28	TRBJ2-4	.	CASSFRGRGKNIQYF	TGTGCCAGCAGTTTTCGTGGAAGGGGCAAAAACATTCAGTACTTC
.	TRBV7-2	TRBJ2-2	.	CVSRLRLETGELFF	TGTGTCAGCAGACTAAGATTGGAAACCGGGGAGCTGTTTTTT
.	TRBV5-1	TRBJ2-1	TRBD1	CASSPGTGPRNEQFF	TGCGCCAGCAGCCCAGGGACAGGGCCCCGCAATGAGCAGTTCTTC
.	TRBV6-1	TRBJ2-6	TRBD1	CASSGTRTGSGANVLTF	TGTGCCAGCAGTGGCACCAGGACAGGGTCCGGGGCCAACGTCCTGACTTTC
.	TRBV6-5	TRBJ2-5	.	CASSSETGLTQYF	TGTGCCAGCAGTTCCGAGACAGGACTGACCCAGTACTTC
.	TRBV10-2	TRBJ2-7	.	CASSDSSYEQYF	TGCGCCAGCAGTGACAGTTCCTACGAGCAGTACTTC
.	TRBV19	TRBJ2-2	.	CASSITGEVGELFF	TGTGCCAGTAGTATAACGGGAGAGGTCGGGGAGCTGTTTTTT
.	TRBV10-1	TRBJ2-2	TRBD1	CASVDREDNGELFF	TGCGCCAGCGTGGACAGGGAGGATAACGGGGAGCTGTTTTTT
.	TRBV7-9	TRBJ2-7	.	CASSLGQGFAGEYF	TGTGCCAGCAGCTTAGGGCAGGGGTTCGCGGGGGAGTACTTC
few	TRBV11-3	TRBJ2-1	.	CASSPPGLMYNEQFF	TGTGCCAGCAGCCCCCCGGGACTCATGTACAATGAGCAGTTCTTC
.	TRBV6-5	TRBJ2-4	.	CASARDMNIQYF	TGTGCCAGCGCCCGGGACATGAACATTCAGTACTTC
.	TRBV2	TRBJ2-7	.	CASSERQGTYEQYF	TGTGCCAGCAGTGAAAGGCAGGGGACCTACGAGCAGTACTTC
.	TRBV25-1	TRBJ1-1	TRBD1	CASRAPGQDLEAFF	TGTGCCAGCAGGGCCCCGGGACAGGATCTTGAAGCTTTCTTT
.	TRBV5-1	TRBJ2-5	.	CASSLEWGGRETQYF	TGCGCCAGCAGCTTGGAATGGGGGGGGCGAGAGACCCAGTACTTC
.	TRBV28	TRBJ1-3	.	CASSRVRSGNTIYF	TGTGCCAGCAGCCGCGTCCGCTCTGGAAACACCATATATTTT
.	TRBV11-2	TRBJ1-1	TRBD1	CASSPRDSRRKEAFF	TGTGCCAGCAGCCCACGGGACAGCCGGCGAAAGGAAGCTTTCTTT
.	TRBV5-1	TRBJ2-2	TRBD1	CASSLDIQGPNTGELFF	TGCGCCAGCAGCTTGGACATACAGGGGCCGAACACCGGGGAGCTGTTTTTT
few	TRBV27	TRBJ2-7	.	CASAVSSSYEQYF	TGTGCCAGCGCCGTTTCGAGTAGCTACGAGCAGTACTTC
few	TRBV4-1	TRBJ2-2	.	CASSQEVVVATGELFF	TGCGCCAGCAGCCAAGAAGTAGTGGTCGCAACCGGGGAGCTGTTTTTT
.	TRBV19	TRBJ2-1	.	CASSGVYNEQFF	TGTGCCAGTAGCGGGGTATACAATGAGCAGTTCTTC
.	TRBV19	TRBJ2-7	.	CASSAAGYEQYF	TGTGCCAGTAGTGCTGCGGGCTACGAGCAGTACTTC
.	TRBV10-3	TRBJ1-1	.	CAIKGPGGTEAFF	TGTGCCATCAAAGGCCCAGGAGGAACTGAAGCTTTCTTT
.	TRBV4-2	TRBJ2-7	.	CASGPRSSYEQYF	TGTGCCAGCGGGCCCCGTAGTTCCTACGAGCAGTACTTC
.	TRBV28	TRBJ2-2	TRBD1	CASIDRVTNTGELFF	TGTGCCAGCATCGACAGGGTGACGAACACCGGGGAGCTGTTTTTT
.	TRBV2	TRBJ2-3	.	CASSEGRTDTQYF	TGTGCCAGCAGTGAAGGGCGGACAGATACGCAGTATTTT
.	TRBV15	TRBJ2-5	TRBD1	CATSRPDRRETQYF	TGTGCCACCAGCAGACCGGACAGGCGGGAGACCCAGTACTTC
.	TRBV4-3	TRBJ2-1	TRBD2	CASSQDSLAGGVNEQFF	TGCGCCAGCAGCCAAGATTCCCTAGCGGGAGGGGTTAATGAGCAGTTCTTC
.	TRBV11-2	TRBJ2-7	.	CASSSPDWPYEQYF	TGTGCCAGCAGCTCCCCCGACTGGCCCTACGAGCAGTACTTC
few	TRBV15	TRBJ2-7	TRBD2	CATSRPLGLAGAEQYF	TGTGCCACCAGCAGACCTCTCGGACTAGCAGGGGCCGAGCAGTACTTC
.	TRBV28	TRBJ2-7	TRBD1	CASSPSPGGRNEQYF	TGTGCCAGCAGTCCAAGCCCAGGGGGCAGGAACGAGCAGTACTTC
.	TRBV6-5	TRBJ1-1	.	CASRGAVNTEAFF	TGTGCCAGCAGAGGAGCCGTGAATACTGAAGCTTTCTTT
.	TRBV5-1	TRBJ1-4	.	CASSLEVVPGRKKLFF	TGCGCCAGCAGCTTGGAGGTGGTGCCAGGTCGGAAAAAACTGTTTTTT
once	TRBV19	TRBJ2-1	.	CASSRGYDNEQFF	TGTGCCAGTAGTAGAGGTTACGACAATGAGCAGTTCTTC
few	TRBV6-1	TRBJ2-5	TRBD1	CASSTLTGERETQYF	TGTGCCAGCAGTACACTTACAGGGGAAAGAGAGACCCAGTACTTC
.	TRBV27	TRBJ2-5	TRBD2	CASSFLADQETQYF	TGTGCCAGCAGTTTCCTAGCGGACCAAGAGACCCAGTACTTC
.	TRBV7-2	TRBJ2-3	TRBD2	CASSLSGDSTDTQYF	TGTGCCAGCAGCTTAAGCGGGGATAGCACAGATACGCAGTATTTT
.	TRBV6-5	TRBJ2-7	TRBD2	CASSYSAGAAYEQYF	TGTGCCAGCAGTTACTCGGCGGGAGCGGCCTACGAGCAGTACTTC
.	TRBV13	TRBJ1-6	TRBD1	CASSHGQGASPLHF	TGTGCCAGCAGCCACGGACAGGGGGCCTCACCCCTCCACTTT
.	TRBV7-9	TRBJ1-4	TRBD1	CASSFVQGAVEKLFF	TGTGCCAGCAGCTTCGTACAGGGGGCTGTGGAAAAACTGTTTTTT